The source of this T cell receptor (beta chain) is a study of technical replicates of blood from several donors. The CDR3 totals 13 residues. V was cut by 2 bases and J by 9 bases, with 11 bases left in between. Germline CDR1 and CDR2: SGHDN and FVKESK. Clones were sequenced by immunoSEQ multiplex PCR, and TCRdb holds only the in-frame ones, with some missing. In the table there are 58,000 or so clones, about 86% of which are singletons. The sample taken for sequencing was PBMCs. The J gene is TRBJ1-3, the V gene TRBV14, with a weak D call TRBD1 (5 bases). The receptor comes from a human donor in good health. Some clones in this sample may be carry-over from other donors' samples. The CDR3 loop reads CASSQSRGSTIYF. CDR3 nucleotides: TGTGCCAGCAGCCAATCACGGGGGAGCACCATATATTTT.